The clone carrying this T cell receptor (beta chain) appeared a few times. Its antigen remains unknown. This record belongs to a study of cytotoxic CD8 clonotypes in ibrutinib-treated CLL. As for the study in general: Response was recorded as partial in 25 or so patients and complete in 2; at median 68 months, roughly 15 remained remitted and roughly 12 had progressed.

Target depth was 1 in 200,000 to 1 in 1 million T cells, about 10x per clonotype. Profiled with immunoSEQ multiplex PCR; TCRdb holds only in-frame clones, not every one. The data contain 15,000 to 20,000 clones, approximately 71% of them singletons. Study-wide points: Before falling back toward baseline at progression, clonality had risen at the time of ibrutinib response.

This CDR3 has 14 residues. Per germline, CDR1 PRHDT and CDR2 FYEKMQ (reference sequence). With 3 bases removed from V and 2 bases from J, the gap between germline ends came to 9 bases. The receptor was isolated from a human donor with chronic lymphocytic leukemia. This sample comprised PBMCs, obtained before ibrutinib treatment. The chain employs TRBV13 and TRBJ2-3; maybe TRBD2 (6 bases). The CDR3 is CASSFGGTTDTQYF. The CDR3 DNA is TGTGCCAGCAGCTTTGGGGGGACCACAGATACGCAGTATTTT. Filled out from reference TRBV13 and TRBJ2-3, the complete variable domain reads AAGVIQSPRHLIKEKRETATLKCYPIPRHDTVYWYQQGPGQDPQFLISFYEKMQSDKGSIPDRFSAQQFSDYHSELNMSSLELGDSALYFCASSFGGTTDTQYFGPGTRLTVL.